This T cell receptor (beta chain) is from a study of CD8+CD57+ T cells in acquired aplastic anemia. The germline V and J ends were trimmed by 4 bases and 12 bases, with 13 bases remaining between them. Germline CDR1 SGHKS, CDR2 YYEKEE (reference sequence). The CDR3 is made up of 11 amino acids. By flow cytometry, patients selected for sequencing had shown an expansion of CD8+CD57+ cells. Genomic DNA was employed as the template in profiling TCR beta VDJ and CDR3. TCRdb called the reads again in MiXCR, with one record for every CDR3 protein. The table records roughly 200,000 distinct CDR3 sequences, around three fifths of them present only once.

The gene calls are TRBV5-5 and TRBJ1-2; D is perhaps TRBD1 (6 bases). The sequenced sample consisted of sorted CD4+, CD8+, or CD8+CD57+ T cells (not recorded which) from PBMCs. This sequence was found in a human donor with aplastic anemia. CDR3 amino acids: CASSVSGADTF. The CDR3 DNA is TGTGCCAGCAGCGTTTCAGGGGCGGACACCTTC.